This is a list of T cell receptor beta chains from one sample in a study of T-cell reconstitution after alpha-beta-depleted transplantation in children. From the PCR reads, TCRdb called clonotypes with MiXCR, one entry per CDR3 protein. The sample has about 58,000 distinct CDR3 sequences, approximately 43% seen once; the top ten hold 95% to 98%. Sequences were derived from PBMCs, mostly from graft donor cells, sampled 360 days after TCRalphabeta/CD19-depleted stem cell transplant. The receptors shown here come from a male patient aged 5 to 17 who had a stem cell transplant for acute lymphoblastic leukemia, so the T cells may come from the graft donor. CDR3s include the opening cysteine and the closing phenylalanine or tryptophan. A D gene is named only where the DNA matches it firmly. Expanded clones are given a class, and other clones once, few, many or no size at all.

J	V	size	D	DNA	CDR3
TRBJ2-1	TRBV29-1	once	TRBD2	TGCAGCGTTGATCCCCCGGGTAGCGGGAGCTCCTACAATGAGCAGTTCTTC	CSVDPPGSGSSYNEQFF
TRBJ2-3	TRBV29-1	once	TRBD1	TGCAGCGTTGAGACGGACAGGTTAACAGATACGCAGTATTTT	CSVETDRLTDTQYF
TRBJ2-3	TRBV7-8	.	TRBD1	TGTGCCAGCAGCGTCGACAGGGCCAAAGGGACAGATACGCAGTATTTT	CASSVDRAKGTDTQYF
TRBJ2-3	TRBV7-3	few	.	TGTGCCAGCAGCCACCGGGACTTTGGAGATACGCAGTATTTT	CASSHRDFGDTQYF
TRBJ1-4	TRBV20-1	once	.	TGCAGTGCTGCCTGGATGGGGGAAAAACTGTTTTTT	CSAAWMGEKLFF
TRBJ2-7	TRBV29-1	.	TRBD1	TGCAGCGTGCCGGGACAGGGGAATCGGGAGCAGTACTTC	CSVPGQGNREQYF
TRBJ2-3	TRBV20-1	.	.	TGCAGTGCCCCCCGTGAGCCGCGCACAGATACGCAGTATTTT	CSAPREPRTDTQYF
TRBJ2-3	TRBV3-1	.	TRBD2	TGTGCCAGCAGCCAAGCTGGGACTAGCGGGATTGCTAGCACAGATACGCAGTATTTT	CASSQAGTSGIASTDTQYF
TRBJ2-2	TRBV24-1	few	TRBD1	TGTGCCACCCGGGACAGGAACACCGGGGAGCTGTTTTTT	CATRDRNTGELFF
TRBJ2-5	TRBV20-1	.	.	TGCAGTGCTATTTCTCTTGGGGCAGCGGAGACCCAGTACTTC	CSAISLGAAETQYF
TRBJ2-2	TRBV6-5	.	.	TGTGCCAGCAGTTACTCGGGGACTTCCGGGGAGCTGTTTTTT	CASSYSGTSGELFF
TRBJ2-2	TRBV12-3/TRBV12-4	.	.	TGTGCCAGCAGTTTCGTGGGGGAGCTGTTTTTT	CASSFVGELFF
TRBJ2-4	TRBV12-3/TRBV12-4	.	.	TGTGCCAGCATTCGGGGGGCCGAAAAAAACATTCAGTACTTC	CASIRGAEKNIQYF
TRBJ2-1	TRBV5-1	.	TRBD1	TGCGCCAGCAGCATCATGACAGGGGGAACCTACAATGAGCAGTTCTTC	CASSIMTGGTYNEQFF
TRBJ2-3	TRBV5-1	once	TRBD2	TGCGCCAGCAGCCTACCTAGCGGGAGGACAGATACGCAGTATTTT	CASSLPSGRTDTQYF
TRBJ2-7	TRBV27	.	.	TGTGCCAGCAGTTTAGGGAGCGAGAGCGAGCAGTACTTC	CASSLGSESEQYF
TRBJ2-7	TRBV18	.	TRBD2	TGTGCCAGCTCACTAGGGAGCGGGAGAATCTACGAGCAGTACTTC	CASSLGSGRIYEQYF
TRBJ2-1	TRBV15	.	TRBD1	TGTGCCACCAGCAGAGATCCTCGACAGGGGCAGTTCTTC	CATSRDPRQGQFF
TRBJ1-3	TRBV12-3/TRBV12-4	few	TRBD1	TGTGCCAGCCAGGGGGTAAATGGAAACACCATATATTTT	CASQGVNGNTIYF
TRBJ2-1	TRBV6-5	.	TRBD2	TGTGCCAGCAGTGTACTGACTAGCGGGATATACAATGAGCAGTTCTTC	CASSVLTSGIYNEQFF
TRBJ2-7	TRBV27	few	.	TGTGCCAGCAGTTACCAGGGTAAGGGCTCCTACGAGCAGTACTTC	CASSYQGKGSYEQYF
TRBJ2-7	TRBV9	.	.	TGTGCCAGCAGCGTAGCCCAGTCAGGGGTGTACGAGCAGTACTTC	CASSVAQSGVYEQYF
TRBJ1-1	TRBV25-1	.	.	TGTGCCAGCACCTGGACAGAGAACACTGAAGCTTTCTTT	CASTWTENTEAFF
TRBJ2-3	TRBV3-1	few	TRBD2	TGTGCCAGCAGCCAAGACAGGATAGCGGGCACCACAGATACGCAGTATTTT	CASSQDRIAGTTDTQYF
TRBJ2-3	TRBV7-9	.	.	TGTGCCAGCAGCCCGAGGGGGGCGCGAGAAGATACGCAGTATTTT	CASSPRGAREDTQYF
TRBJ2-2	TRBV28	few	.	TGTGCCAGCAGTCGACACGACTCTCTCACCGGGGAGCTGTTTTTT	CASSRHDSLTGELFF
TRBJ2-1	TRBV12-3/TRBV12-4	.	.	TGTGCCAGCAGTTTATACTGGGTGGAGCAGTTCTTC	CASSLYWVEQFF
TRBJ1-2	TRBV9	.	.	TGTGCCAGCAGCCCCGGGACGGGAGCTAACTATGGCTACACCTTC	CASSPGTGANYGYTF
TRBJ1-5	TRBV12-3/TRBV12-4	.	.	.	CASSSSGLRRIF
TRBJ2-3	TRBV29-1	.	TRBD2	TGCAGCGTTGACACTAGCGGAGACTTGCAGTATTTT	CSVDTSGDLQYF
TRBJ2-7	TRBV5-1	few	TRBD1	TGCGCCAGCAGCACCTGGGACAGCCCCTCCTTCTCCTACGAGCAGTACTTC	CASSTWDSPSFSYEQYF
TRBJ2-3	TRBV12-3/TRBV12-4	many	.	TGTGCCAGTCAGTTTTTAAGGGCCGTTAGCACAGATACGCAGTATTTT	CASQFLRAVSTDTQYF
TRBJ2-3	TRBV2	few	.	TGTGCCAGCCCCCGGGACTTGGACGTGACAGATACGCAGTATTTT	CASPRDLDVTDTQYF
TRBJ2-3	TRBV24-1	.	.	TGTGCCACCAGCCCTGGCACCGGGAGCGGCACAGATACGCAGTATTTT	CATSPGTGSGTDTQYF
TRBJ1-6	TRBV18	.	TRBD1	TGTGCCAGCTCACCGGACAGGGATTCACCCCTCCACTTT	CASSPDRDSPLHF
TRBJ2-3	TRBV6-1	.	.	TGTGCCAGCAATCGGGACTCCCACTGGGGGACGCAGTATTTT	CASNRDSHWGTQYF
TRBJ2-5	TRBV6-1	.	.	TGTGCCAGCTCCGGGCGCAGGCCCTGCCAAGAGACCCAGTACTTC	CASSGRRPCQETQYF
TRBJ1-1	TRBV24-1	few	.	TGTGCCACCAGTGATTTGCAGGGAGACTCGCTGAACACTGAAGCTTTCTTT	CATSDLQGDSLNTEAFF
TRBJ2-7	TRBV29-1	few	TRBD1	TGCAGCGTGATTACAGGGGATCGCTACGAGCAGTACTTC	CSVITGDRYEQYF
TRBJ1-4	TRBV7-9	few	.	TGTGCCAGTGCCTGGGGGAGAGTTGAAAAACTGTTTTTT	CASAWGRVEKLFF
TRBJ2-7	TRBV12-3/TRBV12-4	few	.	TGTGCCAGCAGTTTTCCCCCTCGCAACGACGAGCAGTACTTC	CASSFPPRNDEQYF
TRBJ2-5	TRBV3-1	many	TRBD1	TGTGCCAGCAGCCAAGATAGGGACAGGGATCAAGAGACCCAGTACTTC	CASSQDRDRDQETQYF
TRBJ2-7	TRBV12-3/TRBV12-4	.	.	TGTGCCAGCAGTTCCGACGTTGGCTACGAGCAGTACTTC	CASSSDVGYEQYF
TRBJ2-7	TRBV28	few	TRBD2	TGTGCCAGCAGTCCCTTGGGACTAGCGGGAACGTCCTCCTACGAGCAGTACTTC	CASSPLGLAGTSSYEQYF
TRBJ1-2	TRBV3-1	.	.	TGTGCCAGCAGCCTTCCCGGATCTTATGGCTACACCTTC	CASSLPGSYGYTF
TRBJ2-5	TRBV27	.	.	TGTGCCAGCACGGAGACCCAGTACTTC	CASTETQYF
TRBJ2-3	TRBV7-9	.	TRBD1	TGTGCCAGCAGCTTGCCCCTGACAGGGATCAGCACAGATACGCAGTATTTT	CASSLPLTGISTDTQYF
TRBJ2-7	TRBV5-1	.	.	TGCGCCAGCAGCTTTAATGATTTGTACGAGCAGTACTTC	CASSFNDLYEQYF
TRBJ2-1	TRBV7-6	.	TRBD2	TGTGCCAGCAGCTTAGTACCCAGCGGGGCCCGTTACAATGAGCAGTTCTTC	CASSLVPSGARYNEQFF
TRBJ1-1	TRBV20-1	.	TRBD1	TGCAGTGCCAGAGGACAGGGGCTAAGAATGAACACTGAAGCTTTCTTT	CSARGQGLRMNTEAFF
TRBJ2-7	TRBV6-1	.	.	TGTGCCAGCAGCGACCATATGGGACGAGTGGAGCAGTACTTC	CASSDHMGRVEQYF
TRBJ2-1	TRBV11-2	.	.	TGTGCCAGCAGCCCTCGAGGGCCGGGGAATGAGCAGTTCTTC	CASSPRGPGNEQFF
TRBJ2-1	TRBV11-2	.	.	TGTGCCAGCAGCCTCCCTTTTTTGAATGAGCAGTTCTTC	CASSLPFLNEQFF
TRBJ2-1	TRBV16	.	TRBD1	TGTGCCAGCAGCTTGGACAGGGGGCAGGGTGAGCAGTTCTTC	CASSLDRGQGEQFF
TRBJ2-2	TRBV12-3/TRBV12-4	.	TRBD2	TGTGCCAGCAGTATCCTAGCGGGGGGTAACACCGGGGAGCTGTTTTTT	CASSILAGGNTGELFF
TRBJ2-7	TRBV5-1	.	TRBD1	TGCGCCAGCAGCTTCCCTAGGGACAGCGTTTCCTACGAGCAGTACTTC	CASSFPRDSVSYEQYF
TRBJ2-7	TRBV28	.	.	TGTGCCAGCAGTTTAAGAGCGGAATTCCCCTACGAGCAGTACTTC	CASSLRAEFPYEQYF
TRBJ2-2	TRBV20-1	.	.	TGCAGTGCTGAACAGTCGAACACCGGGGAGCTGTTTTTT	CSAEQSNTGELFF
TRBJ2-4	TRBV5-1	few	.	TGCGCCAGCAGCTTGGTATCGCAGGCGACCCTAGCCAAAAACATTCAGTACTTC	CASSLVSQATLAKNIQYF
TRBJ2-7	TRBV10-1	.	TRBD2	TGCGCCAGCAGTGAGTCCCGGACTAGCATACCCTACGAGCAGTACTTC	CASSESRTSIPYEQYF